The rows below give T cell receptor beta chains drawn from one sample of a study of shared clonotypes between healthy human individuals. Profiled with immunoSEQ multiplex PCR; TCRdb holds only in-frame clones, not every one. Of approximately 2.5 million clones in the sample, more than 80% are singletons; the top ten hold 0.13% to 0.15%. What was sequenced was naive CD4+ T cells sorted from blood. The receptors derive from a man between 18 and 35 years old in good health. The CDR3 runs from the conserved cysteine through the conserved F or W. D genes are given only for firm matches. The size field is filled for only some rows; it gives once, few, many or a size class.

>TRBV10-3|TRBJ2-1|TRBD2|-
TGTGCCATCGGGACTAGTTACACTGGGTATGGTGAGCAGTTCTTC
CAIGTSYTGYGEQFF
>TRBV4-1|TRBJ1-5|TRBD1|-
TGCGCCAGCAGCCAAGTAATCCCAGGGGGTAGCAATCAGCCCCAGCATTTT
CASSQVIPGGSNQPQHF
>TRBV5-1|TRBJ2-1|-|once
TGCGCCAGCAGCTTGGGAGGGGGAGGCACTAATGAGCAGTTCTTC
CASSLGGGGTNEQFF
>TRBV5-6|TRBJ1-5|TRBD1|-
TGTGCCAGCAGATCTCAGGGGGCAGGCAATCAGCCCCAGCATTTT
CASRSQGAGNQPQHF
>TRBV19|TRBJ1-4|-|-
TGTGCCGGCCGCCTTGATGAAAAACTGTTTTTT
CAGRLDEKLFF
>TRBV7-9|TRBJ1-2|TRBD1|-
TGTGCCAGCAGCTTAACGACAGGGGATAACTATGGCTACACCTTC
CASSLTTGDNYGYTF
>TRBV18|TRBJ1-1|-|-
TGTGCCAGCTCACCACCCGGAAGGGGCGATACTGAAGCTTTCTTT
CASSPPGRGDTEAFF
>TRBV7-2|TRBJ1-2|-|-
TGTGCCAGCAGCCTCAGGACAGAAAGTGGCTACACCTTC
CASSLRTESGYTF
>TRBV30|TRBJ2-7|-|-
TGTGCCTGGGCCAGGGGGGCAGGTGCAGGCGAGCAGTACTTC
CAWARGAGAGEQYF
>TRBV6-1|TRBJ1-5|-|once
TGTGCCAGCAGTGAAGTCTCACGTCAGCCCCAGCATTTT
CASSEVSRQPQHF
>TRBV5-4|TRBJ1-2|-|-
TGTGCCAGCAGCTTGAGGGACGACAGGACCTATGGCTACACCTTC
CASSLRDDRTYGYTF
>TRBV18|TRBJ1-3|TRBD1|-
TGTGCCAGCTCACCACAGAGGACAGGGACAGGAAACACCATATATTTT
CASSPQRTGTGNTIYF
>TRBV28|TRBJ1-2|-|-
TGTGCCAGCAGGGACCCCCAAACTGGCTACACCTTC
CASRDPQTGYTF
>TRBV9|TRBJ2-3|-|-
TGTGCCAGCAGCGTTGACGGAGCCCACACAGATACGCAGTATTTT
CASSVDGAHTDTQYF
>TRBV10-3|TRBJ2-3|TRBD2|-
TGTGCCATCAGTGTGACTAGCGTTTCCACAGATACGCAGTATTTT
CAISVTSVSTDTQYF
>TRBV27|TRBJ1-5|-|-
TGTGCCAGCAGTTTATCTAGGCAGAATAGCAATCAGCCCCAGCATTTT
CASSLSRQNSNQPQHF
>TRBV19|TRBJ1-5|TRBD1|-
TGTGCCAGTAGTTCAGGACAGGGGCAAGGCAATCAGCCCCAGCATTTT
CASSSGQGQGNQPQHF
>TRBV6-5|TRBJ2-7|-|-
TGTGCCAGCAGTTACTCCTCGGGCTCCTACGAGCAGTACTTC
CASSYSSGSYEQYF
>TRBV7-2|TRBJ1-2|-|-
TGTGCCAGCAGCTTAGGAGTCGCGGGGGGAGATGGCTACACCTTC
CASSLGVAGGDGYTF
>TRBV18|TRBJ2-3|-|-
TGTGCCAGCTCACCACCGGGTAGGGCTACAGATACGCAGTATTTT
CASSPPGRATDTQYF
>TRBV5-1|TRBJ2-1|TRBD2|-
TGCGCCAGCAGCGGGTCTGGGGCGGGAGGTCCCTTTTCCTACAATGAGCAGTTCTTC
CASSGSGAGGPFSYNEQFF
>TRBV29-1|TRBJ1-4|-|-
TGCAGCGTTGTATTGACGGGAGGGGGTGAAAAACTGTTTTTT
CSVVLTGGGEKLFF
>TRBV10-1|TRBJ2-3|-|-
TGCGCCAGCAGTGAGCCTGGGGATACGCAGTATTTT
CASSEPGDTQYF
>TRBV5-1|TRBJ2-1|TRBD2|-
TGCGCCAGCACGGGACTAGCGGGGACTCTTACTGGGTACAATGAGCAGTTCTTC
CASTGLAGTLTGYNEQFF
>TRBV10-3|TRBJ2-5|TRBD2|-
TGTGCCATCCAGGCAGGACTAGCGGGGGGTCAAGAGACCCAGTACTTC
CAIQAGLAGGQETQYF
>TRBV7-8|TRBJ2-3|TRBD2|-
TGTGCCAGCAGCTTAGCTCGGCTAGCGGCCACAGATACGCAGTATTTT
CASSLARLAATDTQYF
>TRBV7-9|TRBJ2-7|-|few
TGTGCCAGCAGCCCTGCTCGGGCCTCCTACGAGCAGTACTTC
CASSPARASYEQYF
>TRBV7-9|TRBJ1-1|-|-
TGTGCCAGCAGCTCTACCGGACCCTTACCCCCTGAAGCTTTCTTT
CASSSTGPLPPEAFF